Listed below are T cell receptor beta chains from one sample, sequenced in a study of T cell changes during pregnancy in multiple sclerosis. Libraries were prepared by immunoSEQ multiplex PCR; TCRdb keeps only in-frame clonotypes and omits some of them. The profile shows about 40,000 clones, roughly 92% of them singletons. The sequencing used peripheral blood, collected before pregnancy. These receptors were taken from a female donor with multiple sclerosis, enrolled in a pregnancy study. CDR3s include the opening cysteine and the closing phenylalanine or tryptophan. D genes are given only for firm matches. Some rows mark clone size as missing; the rest say once, few, many or name a class of expanded clone.

size: .
J: TRBJ1-5
D: .
V: TRBV19
DNA: TGTGCCAGTAGCAAACCCAGGACGGGGAAATGGATGCCCCAGCATTTT
CDR3: CASSKPRTGKWMPQHF

size: .
J: TRBJ2-2
D: TRBD1
V: TRBV27
DNA: TGTGCCAGCCGTTGCGTACCGACAGGGGAGTACGCGAACACCGGGGAGCTGTTTTTT
CDR3: CASRCVPTGEYANTGELFF

size: .
J: TRBJ2-3
D: TRBD2
V: TRBV7-9
DNA: TGTGCCAGCAGCCCGGGACTAGCGCCTAGCACAGATACGCAGTATTTT
CDR3: CASSPGLAPSTDTQYF

size: .
J: TRBJ2-5
D: TRBD2
V: TRBV19
DNA: TGTGCCAGTAGTATAGTCACGGTCGGGGGGGAGACCCAGTACTTC
CDR3: CASSIVTVGGETQYF

size: .
J: TRBJ2-3
D: TRBD2
V: TRBV5-1
DNA: TGCGCCACCAAGCGGGGAGCTAGCACAGATACGCAGTATTTT
CDR3: CATKRGASTDTQYF

size: .
J: TRBJ1-2
D: .
V: TRBV4-1
DNA: TGCGCCAGCAGCCAGGTTCGGGAAGCTAACTATGGCTACACCTTC
CDR3: CASSQVREANYGYTF

size: .
J: TRBJ2-7
D: TRBD2
V: TRBV10-2
DNA: TGCGCCAGCAGTAACCCGGGGGGGGTTCGCTCCTACGAGCAGTACTTC
CDR3: CASSNPGGVRSYEQYF

size: .
J: TRBJ2-5
D: TRBD1
V: TRBV4-3
DNA: TGCGCCAGCAGCCAAGATGGGACAGGGGTAGAGACCCAGTACTTC
CDR3: CASSQDGTGVETQYF

size: medium-sized
J: TRBJ2-2
D: .
V: TRBV10-1
DNA: TGCGCCAGCAGTGAATCAGGGGTTGGCACCGGGGAGCTGTTTTTT
CDR3: CASSESGVGTGELFF

size: .
J: TRBJ2-7
D: TRBD2
V: TRBV18
DNA: TGTGCCAGCTCACCTTCTCCGGGACTAGCGAACGAGCAGTACTTC
CDR3: CASSPSPGLANEQYF

size: .
J: TRBJ1-1
D: .
V: TRBV6-5
DNA: TGTGCCAGCAGTTACGGCGGGGGCGCGGTTACTGAAGCTTTCTTT
CDR3: CASSYGGGAVTEAFF

size: .
J: TRBJ2-7
D: .
V: TRBV4-2
DNA: TGTGCCAGCAGCCAAGTAAACAGTTGGGAGCAGTACTTC
CDR3: CASSQVNSWEQYF

size: few
J: TRBJ2-3
D: TRBD2
V: TRBV9
DNA: TGTGCCAGCAGCGTAGGGGTTAGCGGGATCGTTAGCACAGATACGCAGTATTTT
CDR3: CASSVGVSGIVSTDTQYF

size: few
J: TRBJ1-2
D: TRBD1
V: TRBV25-1
DNA: TGTGCCAGTAAAAAGACAGGGAACTATGGCTACACCTTC
CDR3: CASKKTGNYGYTF

size: once
J: TRBJ1-5
D: .
V: TRBV6-6
DNA: TGTGCCAGCGAAAGCGCCCCTGGGGGGGGGCATCAGCCCCAGCATTTT
CDR3: CASESAPGGGHQPQHF

size: .
J: TRBJ2-1
D: TRBD2
V: TRBV18
DNA: TGTGCCAGCTCACCGACTAGCGGGAGTGGTAATGAGCAGTTCTTC
CDR3: CASSPTSGSGNEQFF

size: .
J: TRBJ2-1
D: TRBD2
V: TRBV18
DNA: TGTGCCAGCTCGGGAGGGACTAGCGGGAGCGGCGATGAGCAGTTCTTC
CDR3: CASSGGTSGSGDEQFF